The 11 T cell receptor beta chains given below trace back to one sample, sequenced in a study of T-cell memory formation after mild COVID-19 listed by TCRdb under 2021. Libraries were constructed by 5' RACE. The sequencing machine was an Illumina NovaSeq 6000. The public reads were quality trimmed at Q25 with fastp and then assembled into clones with MiXCR by TCRdb, keeping productive beta chains. Rows merge per CDR3 protein into single entries with the most common DNA and genes. This sample is represented by some 600,000 distinct CDR3 sequences; 15% to 20% of them were singletons. Roughly 8.2% of the sample lies in the top ten. The sequenced sample consisted of PBMCs or a T cell subset sorted from them (not recorded which). These receptors all stem from an adult woman who had mild COVID-19 (a few samples of this study predate the infection). The sample titles of this study are shuffled in the database, so cell type and time point are left out; the donor was told from shared clones.

The chain is built from TRBV20-1 and TRBJ2-1, with 8 bases matching TRBD2. Germline CDR1 reads DFQATT; CDR2 reads SNEGSKA (reference sequence). Germline trimming cut 0 bases from V and 0 bases from J; bases unmatched to any gene: 7. The CDR3 sequence is 17 residues long. The CDR3 loop is CSARDPGSGASYNEQFF. The DNA of the CDR3 is TGCAGTGCTAGAGATCCTGGTAGCGGGGCCTCCTACAATGAGCAGTTCTTC.

This clonotype was detected only a few times. The chain employs TRBV12-3 or TRBV12-4 and TRBJ1-5, with 10 bases fitting TRBD1. This CDR3 comprises 14 residues. V trimming: 9 bases; J trimming: 3 bases; junction bases outside the gene matches: 5. CDR3 sequence (DNA): TGTGCCAGTAGACAGGGGGCCATCAATCAGCCCCAGCATTTT. It translates to CASRQGAINQPQHF.

The V and J genes are TRBV10-3 and TRBJ2-3; TRBD2 is a possible D gene (6 bases). Looked up from germline, CDR1 is ENHRY and CDR2 is SYGVKD. V was pared by 4 bases and J by 2 bases, with 25 bases between. This CDR3 is 19 amino acids long. Written as DNA, the CDR3 is TGTGCCATCAGTGGAGAGCGCTCCACTAGCAGCCTCCTCACAGATACGCAGTATTTT. Its protein product is CAISGERSTSSLLTDTQYF.

This chain uses TRBV15 with TRBJ1-4, with D perhaps TRBD1 (6 bases). CDR3 length: 16 amino acids. From germline, CDR1 is LNHNV and CDR2 YYDKDF (reference sequence). Trimming took 0 bases from V and 15 from J, leaving 23 bases between them. The CDR3 protein is CATSRDIGDPDRGLFF. CDR3 nucleotides: TGTGCCACCAGCAGAGATATAGGGGACCCGGATAGGGGGTTGTTTTTT.

Ten or more counts support this clonotype. The chain has TRBV7-2 and TRBJ2-7; TRBD2 matches 7 bases. CDR3 length: 15 amino acids. V dropped 3 bases and J dropped 7; count of bases not matched to a gene: 12. CDR1 is SGHTA, CDR2 FQGNSA, per germline. CDR3 sequence (DNA): TGTGCCAGCAGCTTTTGGGGGAGGGCCATCCGGGAGCAGTACTTC. Encoded protein: CASSFWGRAIREQYF. The full variable domain, with the rest looked up from reference TRBV7-2 and TRBJ2-7, is GAGVSQSPSNKVTEKGKDVELRCDPISGHTALYWYRQSLGQGLEFLIYFQGNSAPDKSGLPSDRFSAERTGGSVSTLTIQRTQQEDSAVYLCASSFWGRAIREQYFGPGTRLTVT.

In its sample, this clonotype was seen many times. The chain combines TRBV6-2 or TRBV6-3 with TRBJ2-2, with TRBD2 identical over 7 bases. V gave up 8 bases and J gave up 4 bases; unmatched junction bases: 19. The V gene's germline CDR1 is MNHEY and CDR2 SVGEGT. The CDR3 has 18 residues. CDR3 amino acids: CASCLRTGMRGSTGELFF. CDR3 sequence (DNA): TGTGCCAGCTGCCTTCGGACGGGAATGCGGGGGTCCACCGGGGAGCTGTTTTTT.

This CDR3 is CASRRGGQTDTQYF. The CDR3 bases are TGTGCCAGCAGACGGGGGGGACAGACAGATACGCAGTATTTT. The chain recombines TRBV6-6 with TRBJ2-3; D is perhaps TRBD2 (8 bases). V was cut by 6 bases and J by 3 bases, with 13 bases left in between. The CDR3 covers 14 residues. Germline values: CDR1 MNHNY, CDR2 SVGAGI (reference sequence).

V is TRBV20-1 and J is TRBJ2-5; no reliable D call. In germline, CDR1 is DFQATT, CDR2 SNEGSKA (reference sequence). The CDR3 contains 14 residues. Trimming stripped 1 base from V and 4 bases from J, with 13 bases between. The CDR3 nucleotides are TGCAGTGCTAGAGTTCCGGGTACTGCAGAGACCCAGTACTTC. This encodes CSARVPGTAETQYF.

V is TRBV5-1 and J is TRBJ1-1, with D possibly matching TRBD1 (5 bases). Germline V gene data show CDR1 as SGHRS and CDR2 as YFSETQ. Trimming stripped 1 base from V and 3 bases from J, with 10 bases between. This CDR3 has 14 amino acids. CDR3 coding DNA: TGCGCCAGCAGCTTGTTTGAGGGGCACACTGAAGCTTTCTTT. Its protein is CASSLFEGHTEAFF.

This clonotype appeared a single time. The V gene is TRBV4-1, the J gene TRBJ2-1, with TRBD2 matching over 8 bases. J was trimmed by 9 bases and V by 3 bases; bases with no gene match: 10. Germline loops: CDR1 MGHRA, CDR2 YSYEKL. The CDR3 contains 15 residues. The CDR3 loop reads CASSQGAGGPGEQFF. CDR3 nucleotides: TGCGCCAGCAGCCAGGGGGCGGGGGGTCCCGGTGAGCAGTTCTTC.

This clonotype showed up many times. The V call is TRBV6-6, the J call TRBJ2-6, with D possibly TRBD1 on 6 matching bases. The germline CDR1 and CDR2 sequences are MNHNY and SVGAGI (reference sequence). V was shortened by 7 bases and J by 0 bases, with 16 bases between the two germline ends. CDR3 length: 17 residues. CDR3 amino acids: CASTGRGSLSGANVLTF. Here the CDR3 DNA reads TGTGCCAGCACCGGCAGGGGCTCCCTCTCTGGGGCCAACGTCCTGACTTTC.